The clone carrying this TCR beta chain came up a few times. Time point here: newly diagnosed GD, antithyroid drugs for less than 3 months. Scientists built the TCR library using RNA that was extracted from PBMCs. Arm-PCR of CDR3 regions and iRepertoire HTBI primers were the basis on which TCR beta libraries were built. TCRdb re-called the multiplex PCR reads through MiXCR, storing one row per CDR3 protein. The sample shows 540,000 or so distinct CDR3 sequences, less than 15% of them seen only once. These data belong to a study of regulatory T cells in long-lasting Graves disease. Germline CDR1 reads WSHSY; CDR2 reads SAAADI. The trim removed 3 bases at V and 6 bases at J, leaving 9 bases unmatched. This CDR3 is built from 15 residues. The same specimen was also included in a second study, on T cells in Graves' hyperthyroidism and ophthalmopathy. That source reports: Peripheral blood also featured most of the thyroid clonotypes expanded above 0.001. A model built on 13 V-J features separated ophthalmopathy from stable hyperthyroidism.

The specimen comprised peripheral blood mononuclear cells (PBMCs), sampled at new diagnosis, from a patient treated with antithyroid drugs. V is TRBV10-2 and J is TRBJ2-7; 9 bases are shared with TRBD1. This sequence was found in a man aged 25-40 years with Graves disease. The CDR3 reads CASSDYSGTGLEQYF. CDR3 DNA: TGCGCCAGCAGTGATTACTCCGGGACAGGGCTCGAGCAGTACTTC.